This TCR beta chain was retrieved from a study of blood T cell repertoires in COVID-19. The wider study: There were acute and convalescent COVID-19 samples, and they came from the United States, Italy and Spain. Sources were T cells, B-cell-depleted T cells, or PBMCs; the material itself was cDNA or gDNA.

This CDR3 comprises 11 residues. Original data processing: Amplified reference gene primers provided the basis for estimating nucleated cell counts. TCRdb's copy holds only in-frame clones and misses some; the assay was immunoSEQ multiplex PCR. V, J and clone size are taken as reported in that table, and D and trimming were inferred from the DNA itself. The data show some 95,000 clones, about four fifths seen once. Sequenced input: peripheral blood. The source is a man aged 70 or older with acute or convalescent COVID-19. The chain joins TRBV21-1 to TRBJ1-5. TRBV21-1 is annotated as a pseudogene. In DNA, the CDR3 is TGTGCCAGCATCCCTAATCAGCCCCAGCATTTT. Its protein product is CASIPNQPQHF.